This TCR beta chain came from a study of shared T cell receptors in the human thymus. Trimming removed 3 bases at V and 3 bases at J, with 36 bases between. The germline V gene has CDR1 GTSNPN and CDR2 SVGIG (reference sequence). The CDR3 is made up of 22 amino acids. Some clones are missing from TCRdb's copy, which holds only in-frame ones; the method was immunoSEQ multiplex PCR. The sample lists hundreds of thousands of clones, around 82% seen once, with 0.013% in the top ten. These data also formed part of another study, on human thymus T cells. That source adds: It was from resections taken during corrective heart surgery that the thymus tissue came. Among thymic and blood repertoires, usage of V and J genes appeared biased. Related research described strongly overlapping thymic repertoires in unrelated people.

This receptor was identified in a boy under three years old with a congenital heart defect. The sample taken for sequencing was thymocytes. This sequence joins TRBV30 and TRBJ2-1; D may be TRBD2 (5 bases). Written as DNA, the CDR3 is TGTGCCTGGAGCAATATTACCTACTGGCAGCGAAAGAGGACTCAAGTCTACAATGAGCAGTTCTTC. It yields the protein CAWSNITYWQRKRTQVYNEQFF.